These 29 T cell receptor beta chains came from one sample sequenced in a study of shared clonotypes between healthy human individuals. The naive CD8 fraction comprised CD45RO-negative cells positively selected for CCR7 and excluded terminally differentiated effector memory CD45RA+ cells. Some clones are missing from TCRdb's copy, which holds only in-frame ones; the method was immunoSEQ multiplex PCR. The sample yields around 2,000,000 clones, approximately 94% seen once. Specimen: naive CD8+ T cells sorted from blood. These receptors were obtained from a young man in good health.

In its sample, this clone was seen once. This sequence joins TRBV5-4 and TRBJ2-7; TRBD2 matches 7 bases. V shed 1 base and J 3 bases; nucleotides not matched to a gene: 4. CDR1 is SGHNT, CDR2 YYREEE, per germline (reference sequence). This CDR3 has 14 residues. The CDR3: CASSLTGGIYEQYF. The CDR3 DNA is TGTGCCAGCAGCTTGACGGGGGGAATCTACGAGCAGTACTTC. Full variable domain (remainder filled in from reference TRBV5-4 and TRBJ2-7): ETGVTQSPTHLIKTRGQQVTLRCSSQSGHNTVSWYQQALGQGPQFIFQYYREEENGRGNFPPRFSGLQFPNYSSELNVNALELDDSALYLCASSLTGGIYEQYFGPGTRLTVT.

The genes are TRBV5-1 and TRBJ2-7, with 7 bases aligning to TRBD1. Per the germline V gene, CDR1 is SGHRS and CDR2 is YFSETQ. The CDR3 is 15 residues long. Germline trimming cut 4 bases from V and 2 bases from J; bases unmatched to any gene: 9. CDR3 region: CASSEVTGTAYEQYF. The CDR3, as DNA: TGCGCCAGCAGCGAGGTGACAGGGACGGCCTACGAGCAGTACTTC. Looking up the rest from reference TRBV5-1 and TRBJ2-7 gives the full variable domain: KAGVTQTPRYLIKTRGQQVTLSCSPISGHRSVSWYQQTPGQGLQFLFEYFSETQRNKGNFPGRFSGRQFSNSRSEMNVSTLELGDSALYLCASSEVTGTAYEQYFGPGTRLTVT.

The CDR3: CASSLVGQGLTEAFF. The CDR3 DNA reads as TGTGCCAGCAGCTTAGTGGGTCAGGGATTGACTGAAGCTTTCTTT. The chain couples TRBV7-9 to TRBJ1-1, with D perhaps matching TRBD1 (5 bases). Per germline, CDR1 SEHNR and CDR2 FQNEAQ (reference sequence). There are 15 residues in the CDR3. Trimming pared 1 base from V and 5 bases from J, leaving 14 bases between.

This sequence joins TRBV11-3 and TRBJ2-1, with D unclear. This CDR3 is built from 17 residues. The ends were cut back, 5 bases at V and 0 bases at J, with 17 bases in the middle. In germline, CDR1 is SGHNT, CDR2 YENEEA. CDR3 nucleotides: TGTGCCAGCAGCCCATGGAATACGCAGAGCTCCTACAATGAGCAGTTCTTC. Protein: CASSPWNTQSSYNEQFF.

This chain links TRBV5-1 with TRBJ2-1; 9 bases match TRBD2. Germline-derived CDR1 and CDR2 are SGHRS and YFSETQ. CDR3 length: 15 residues. V gave up 4 bases and J gave up 5 bases; unmatched junction bases: 7. The CDR3 bases are TGCGCCAGCAGCCCTTCTAGCGGGGATAACAATGAGCAGTTCTTC. Residues: CASSPSSGDNNEQFF.

V is TRBV10-1 and J is TRBJ2-2, with TRBD2 as a possible D gene (5 bases). Deletions cut 2 bases from V and 6 bases from J, with 10 bases between. There are 14 residues in the CDR3. Germline assignment: CDR1 WNHNN and CDR2 SYGVQD (reference sequence). In DNA form, the CDR3 reads TGCGCCAGCAGTGAGATCCGGGAATCCGGGGAGCTGTTTTTT. It encodes CASSEIRESGELFF.

This chain joins TRBV5-8 and TRBJ1-2; 7 nucleotides align to TRBD1. With 0 bases clipped from V and 4 bases from J, the junction kept 6 bases outside the gene matches. Germline CDR1 reads SGHTS; CDR2 reads YDEGEE. There are 15 residues in the CDR3. In DNA form, the CDR3 reads TGTGCCAGCAGCTTGGGGACAGGTTCGGGCTATGGCTACACCTTC. It translates to CASSLGTGSGYGYTF. Full variable domain (outside the CDR3, taken from reference TRBV5-8 and TRBJ1-2): EAGVTQSPTHLIKTRGQQATLRCSPISGHTSVYWYQQALGLGLQFLLWYDEGEERNRGNFPPRFSGRQFPNYSSELNVNALELEDSALYLCASSLGTGSGYGYTFGSGTRLTVV.

The rearrangement links TRBV2 to TRBJ1-6; D is uncertain. The CDR3 covers 18 residues. Germline V lookup: CDR1 SNHLY, CDR2 FYNNEI. Trimming stripped 3 bases from V and 0 bases from J, with 15 bases between. The CDR3 sequence: CASSEDESQSSYNSPLHF. CDR3 coding DNA: TGTGCCAGCAGTGAGGATGAATCCCAGAGCTCCTATAATTCACCCCTCCACTTT.

The chain joins TRBV11-1 to TRBJ2-1; D perhaps matches TRBD2 (5 bases). CDR1 is SGHAT and CDR2 is FQDESV in the germline V gene (reference sequence). V lost 3 bases and J 6 bases, leaving 12 bases between the germline ends. This CDR3 is 14 amino acids long. The CDR3 bases are TGTGCCAGCAGCTTCCCAGCTGGGAGCAATGAGCAGTTCTTC. Translated, it gives CASSFPAGSNEQFF.

This chain connects TRBV5-1 to TRBJ2-7; 8 nucleotides line up with TRBD1. Germline CDR1 reads SGHRS; CDR2 reads YFSETQ. This CDR3 is 15 amino acids long. V was clipped by 0 bases and J by 3 bases; unmatched bases: 5. For the CDR3, the DNA is TGCGCCAGCAGCTTGGGGGGACAGGAGAACTACGAGCAGTACTTC. Amino acids: CASSLGGQENYEQYF.

The chain joins TRBV28 to TRBJ2-3; perhaps D is TRBD1 or TRBD2 (6 bases each). V gave up 5 bases and J gave up 3 bases, with 12 bases separating them. CDR3 length: 14 residues. Germline loops: CDR1 MDHEN, CDR2 SYDVKM. The CDR3 spells CASSLRGATDTQYF. CDR3 nucleotides: TGTGCCAGCAGTCTTAGGGGGGCGACAGATACGCAGTATTTT.

The rearrangement uses TRBV5-8 and TRBJ2-2; D is undetermined. The CDR3 length is 15 residues. In germline, CDR1 is SGHTS, CDR2 YDEGEE. V was shortened by 0 bases and J by 4 bases, with 10 bases between the two germline ends. CDR3 protein: CASSLVYLITGELFF. The DNA for the CDR3 is TGTGCCAGCAGCTTGGTGTACCTGATCACCGGGGAGCTGTTTTTT.

The table lists this clone with a count of one. This rearrangement joins TRBV6-5 to TRBJ1-3; perhaps TRBD1 as D (5 bases). V was cut by 1 base and J by 4 bases, with 8 bases left in between. The V gene's germline CDR1 is MNHEY and CDR2 SVGAGI. This CDR3 has 14 residues. DNA for the CDR3: TGTGCCAGCAGTTACTTCGGGGCCGGAAACACCATATATTTT. Residues: CASSYFGAGNTIYF.

The V gene is TRBV19, the J gene TRBJ1-1; maybe TRBD1 (6 bases). Deletions cut 5 bases from V and 0 bases from J, with 16 bases between. Germline V gene data show CDR1 as LNHDA and CDR2 as SQIVND (reference sequence). This CDR3 contains 16 residues. CDR3 loop: CASSLLGGGLNTEAFF. DNA for the CDR3: TGTGCCAGTAGTCTTCTAGGAGGGGGTTTGAACACTGAAGCTTTCTTT.

This clone showed up just a few times. The J gene is TRBJ1-1, the V gene TRBV2, with no clear D. V gave up 4 bases and J gave up 0 bases, with 3 bases separating them. The CDR3 sequence is 12 residues long. CDR1 is SNHLY and CDR2 is FYNNEI in the germline V gene. The CDR3 sequence is CASSAMNTEAFF. CDR3 coding DNA: TGTGCCAGCAGTGCTATGAACACTGAAGCTTTCTTT. The variable domain in full, completed from reference TRBV2 and TRBJ1-1, reads EPEVTQTPSHQVTQMGQEVILRCVPISNHLYFYWYRQILGQKVEFLVSFYNNEISEKSEIFDDQFSVERPDGSNFTLKIRSTKLEDSAMYFCASSAMNTEAFFGQGTRLTVV.

The chain employs TRBV7-9 and TRBJ2-7; 7 bases align to TRBD2. CDR1 is SEHNR and CDR2 is FQNEAQ in the germline V gene (reference sequence). The ends lost 7 bases at V and 7 bases at J; junction bases unmatched: 10. CDR3 length equals 13 residues. This chain's CDR3 is CASNSGEGLEQYF. The CDR3 nucleotides read TGTGCCAGCAACTCCGGGGAGGGACTTGAGCAGTACTTC.

The chain recombines TRBV6-1 with TRBJ2-7, with D maybe TRBD2 (5 bases). Germline assignment: CDR1 MNHNS and CDR2 SASEGT. The CDR3 spans 15 residues. The V end lost 5 bases, the J end lost 3 bases, and 17 bases lay between the germline ends. For the CDR3, the DNA is TGTGCCAGCAGTCCTCGGGATTTAAAGAGCTACGAGCAGTACTTC. It yields the protein CASSPRDLKSYEQYF.

This clone appeared a single time. The rearrangement joins TRBV19 to TRBJ1-5, with D uncertain. The germline V gene has CDR1 LNHDA and CDR2 SQIVND (reference sequence). The germline V and J ends were trimmed by 3 bases and 9 bases, with 9 bases remaining between them. The CDR3 totals 12 residues. The CDR3 sequence is CASSIALSPQHF. In DNA form, the CDR3 reads TGTGCCAGTAGTATTGCCCTATCGCCCCAGCATTTT.

The J gene is TRBJ1-1, the V gene TRBV30; tentative D call: TRBD1 (5 bases). CDR1 and CDR2 (germline): GTSNPN, SVGIG (reference sequence). This CDR3 has 14 amino acids. V was clipped by 5 bases and J by 0 bases, with 13 bases between them. The CDR3, as DNA: TGTGCCTGGGGGGTAGGGGCCTTGAACACTGAAGCTTTCTTT. It is translated as CAWGVGALNTEAFF.

The V and J genes are TRBV4-3 and TRBJ2-3; D is possibly TRBD1 or TRBD2 (5 bases each). The CDR3 sequence is 18 residues long. CDR1 and CDR2 (germline): LGHNA, YSLEER. Trimming removed 4 bases from V and 2 bases from J, with 22 bases in between. The CDR3 reads CASSPLYGAKNFTDTQYF. For the CDR3, the DNA is TGCGCCAGCAGCCCCCTCTACGGGGCCAAAAACTTCACAGATACGCAGTATTTT.

The chain recombines TRBV4-1 with TRBJ1-5, with no clear D. The CDR3 totals 14 residues. The germline CDR1 and CDR2 sequences are MGHRA and YSYEKL. V lost 0 bases, J lost 7 bases, and 10 bases lay in between. This chain's CDR3 is CASSQDPVGQPQHF. The CDR3, as DNA: TGCGCCAGCAGCCAAGATCCGGTCGGCCAGCCCCAGCATTTT.

About this clone: Distinct nucleotide sequences in the sample also encode this CDR3. J is TRBJ2-5 and V is TRBV4-1, with D perhaps matching TRBD2 (6 bases). The CDR3 has 14 residues. Per the germline V gene, CDR1 is MGHRA and CDR2 is YSYEKL. Trimming shortened V by 4 bases and J by 1 base, and 10 bases separated the two germline ends. CDR3 region: CASSLRLGQETQYF. Written as DNA, the CDR3 is TGCGCCAGCAGCCTTCGACTAGGCCAAGAGACCCAGTACTTC.

The gene calls are TRBV6-1 and TRBJ1-6, with D unresolved. Germline V gene sequence: CDR1 MNHNS, CDR2 SASEGT. The CDR3 has 14 amino acids. With 3 bases removed from V and 5 bases from J, the gap between germline ends came to 8 bases. CDR3 sequence reads: CASSDVGNNSPLHF. The CDR3 nucleotides are TGTGCCAGCAGTGATGTAGGAAATAATTCACCCCTCCACTTT.

The J gene is TRBJ1-1, the V gene TRBV6-6, with a weak D call TRBD1 (5 bases). The CDR3 contains 12 residues. The V gene lost 7 bases and the J gene lost 10 bases, with 16 bases spanning the gap. Germline assignment: CDR1 MNHNY and CDR2 SVGAGI (reference sequence). The CDR3 protein is CASNDAGETAFF. CDR3 coding DNA: TGTGCCAGCAACGACGCGGGGGAGACAGCTTTCTTT.

The J gene is TRBJ2-1, the V gene TRBV7-2, with a tentative D call TRBD2 (6 bases). The CDR3 has 15 amino acids. V lost 4 bases and J 2 bases, leaving 12 bases between the germline ends. The germline gives CDR1 SGHTA, CDR2 FQGNSA. The CDR3 is CASSSPGLAYNEQFF. DNA for the CDR3: TGTGCCAGCAGCTCCCCGGGACTCGCCTACAATGAGCAGTTCTTC.

This sequence joins TRBV29-1 and TRBJ2-3; D is perhaps TRBD1 or TRBD2 (5 bases each). Trimming took off 4 bases at V and 4 bases at J, with 21 bases between the two ends. The CDR3 has 16 residues. CDR1 and CDR2 (germline): SQVTM, ANQGSEA. The CDR3 coding sequence is TGCAGCGTTGTGGGGGTCTACGCGAGAAGGTCAGATACGCAGTATTTT. It specifies CSVVGVYARRSDTQYF.

CDR3: CASSLVPEGRDTQYF. As DNA, the CDR3 is TGCGCCAGCAGCTTGGTCCCGGAGGGGAGAGATACGCAGTATTTT. This chain uses TRBV5-1 with TRBJ2-3; D is possibly TRBD2 (6 bases). Trimming took 0 bases from V and 5 from J, leaving 13 bases between them. Germline loops: CDR1 SGHRS, CDR2 YFSETQ. The CDR3 totals 15 residues.

The V and J genes are TRBV12-5 and TRBJ1-5, with D tentatively TRBD1 (5 bases). The CDR3 is 13 residues long. CDR1 is LGHNT, CDR2 FRNRAP, per germline. Trimming pared 7 bases from V and 7 bases from J, leaving 14 bases between. The DNA of the CDR3 is TGTGCTAGTGCCCCGGAGGGGATACAGCCCCAGCATTTT. It translates to CASAPEGIQPQHF.

This clone has a handful of counts. This specimen includes other DNA sequences encoding the same CDR3. The rearrangement joins TRBV4-1 to TRBJ2-2; 10 nucleotides align to TRBD2. The CDR3 has 17 residues. V lost 2 bases and J lost 5; bases outside the gene matches: 8. CDR1 is MGHRA and CDR2 is YSYEKL in the germline V gene. The chain's CDR3 is CASSQNPGLADTGELFF. The CDR3 coding sequence is TGCGCCAGCAGCCAAAACCCCGGACTAGCGGATACCGGGGAGCTGTTTTTT.